A single sample gave rise to the 7 T cell receptor beta chains below, sequenced in a study of cytomegalovirus exposure and HLA in healthy donors. Repertoires were generated with immunoSEQ multiplex PCR, while TCRdb's copy carries only in-frame clones and drops some. The data show roughly 300,000 clones, 75% to 90% seen once. Sequenced sample: PBMCs. The receptor set was obtained from a woman between 18 and 29 years old in good health and CMV-seronegative.

J is TRBJ2-3 and V is TRBV4-2, with D tentatively TRBD1 (6 bases). Trimming cost V 1 base and J 1 base, with 15 bases left between them. The CDR3 runs 17 residues. Looked up from germline, CDR1 is LGHNA and CDR2 is YNFKEQ. In DNA, the CDR3 is TGTGCCAGCAGCCAAGTCACTGACAGGCTGGGCACAGATACGCAGTATTTT. Amino acid sequence: CASSQVTDRLGTDTQYF.

The rearrangement joins TRBV10-3 to TRBJ2-7; 7 bases are a match to TRBD2. The CDR3 is made up of 20 amino acids. CDR1 and CDR2 from the germline V gene are ENHRY and SYGVKD. After removal of 5 bases from V and 3 bases from J, the junction contained 25 bases not matched to a gene. This CDR3 is CAISPTTPLGNERDFYEQYF. Here the CDR3 DNA reads TGTGCCATCAGTCCTACGACACCCCTTGGCAACGAGCGGGACTTCTACGAGCAGTACTTC.

CDR3 sequence (DNA): TGTGCCAGCAGCTTAGCCCTAGCGGGAGCTCCCAAAGGCCTGTACTTC. Translation: CASSLALAGAPKGLYF. The chain employs TRBV7-9 and TRBJ2-7; 10 bases align to TRBD2. The CDR3 is made up of 16 amino acids. In germline, CDR1 is SEHNR, CDR2 FQNEAQ (reference sequence). V shed 0 bases and J 12 bases; nucleotides not matched to a gene: 14.

V is TRBV7-9 and J is TRBJ2-3; D remains ambiguous. CDR1 SEHNR and CDR2 FQNEAQ come from the germline V gene (reference sequence). V lost 3 bases and J lost 1, with 11 bases in between. The CDR3 extends over 15 amino acids. The CDR3 DNA sequence: TGTGCCAGCAGCTTCACCAGAAGTGGCACAGATACGCAGTATTTT. Translation gives CASSFTRSGTDTQYF.

The table lists this clone with a few counts. The chain joins TRBV2 to TRBJ1-5, with D possibly matching TRBD1 (5 bases). Trimming took off 2 bases at V and 6 bases at J, with 8 bases between the two ends. This CDR3 is built from 13 residues. CDR1 and CDR2 (germline): SNHLY, FYNNEI. DNA for the CDR3: TGTGCCAGCAGTGAACGGGGGTCTCAGCCCCAGCATTTT. This gives the protein CASSERGSQPQHF.

V gene TRBV9 combines with J gene TRBJ1-5; D is possibly TRBD1 (5 bases). CDR1 is SGDLS, CDR2 YYNGEE, per germline. Trimming removed 0 bases at V and 5 bases at J, with 12 bases between. The CDR3 totals 15 residues. The chain's CDR3 is CASSVAGLRDQPQHF. The CDR3 coding sequence is TGTGCCAGCAGCGTAGCGGGTCTCAGGGATCAGCCCCAGCATTTT.

This clone has just one count. The chain links TRBV29-1 to TRBJ2-3; D is unresolved. The CDR3 covers 12 residues. Germline CDR1 SQVTM, CDR2 ANQGSEA. Between the trimmed V and J ends, which lost 2 bases and 2 bases, there was a span of 5 bases. The CDR3 DNA reads as TGCAGCGTTGAAACGGTCACAGATACGCAGTATTTT. Its protein is CSVETVTDTQYF.